Sequencing of this TCR beta chain was carried out in a study of cytomegalovirus exposure and HLA in healthy donors. Overall study findings and caveats: Cytomegalovirus association was assigned to over 150 TCR beta chains.

With 60 Vbeta and 13 Jbeta primers, the PCR was carried out. Assay: immunoSEQ multiplex PCR; the TCRdb copy retains only in-frame clones and omits some. This table holds fewer than 200,000 clones, less than 85% found once. Looked up from germline, CDR1 is SQVTM and CDR2 is ANQGSEA. CDR3 size: 14 residues. With V trimmed by 5 bases and J by 6 bases, 8 bases remained unmatched. About this clone itself: Its antigen is unknown.

Material for sequencing was PBMCs. V is TRBV29-1 and J is TRBJ1-5, with TRBD1 identical over 9 bases. The sequence was collected from a boy aged 5-17 years in good health and CMV-seronegative. CDR3 coding DNA: TGCAGCGTTTTTACAGGGGGCCCGGGTCAGCCCCAGCATTTT. As protein: CSVFTGGPGQPQHF.